The following is a T cell receptor (beta chain) sequence with its context. Antigen: not known. This sample was taken from a study of identical twins. General study findings and limits: The more abundant beta clonotypes in cord blood had fewer insertions, and memory repertoires did not show this.

TCRdb independently ran MiXCR on the 5' RACE reads; one entry per CDR3 protein. The data contain under 900,000 distinct CDR3 sequences, about 20% of them singletons. Healthy Caucasian individuals made up all the donors. The CDR3 is 15 residues long. The V gene's germline CDR1 is ENHRY and CDR2 SYGVKD. V dropped 3 bases and J dropped 7; count of bases not matched to a gene: 6. The sample was also reused in another study, on T cells expressing NK-cell markers. Per that paper: Repertoires of TCR beta were obtained from T cells sorted as CD3+CD56+NKG2C+, CD3+CD56+NKG2C- and CD3+CD56-NKG2C+.

The J gene is TRBJ2-1, the V gene TRBV10-3; 10 nucleotides match TRBD1. The sequenced material came from PBMCs. The sequence was collected from a woman aged 18-35 years in good health. The CDR3 nucleotides read TGTGCCATCAGTGAACCGGGACAGGGGAGGAATGAGCAGTTCTTC. Protein sequence: CAISEPGQGRNEQFF.